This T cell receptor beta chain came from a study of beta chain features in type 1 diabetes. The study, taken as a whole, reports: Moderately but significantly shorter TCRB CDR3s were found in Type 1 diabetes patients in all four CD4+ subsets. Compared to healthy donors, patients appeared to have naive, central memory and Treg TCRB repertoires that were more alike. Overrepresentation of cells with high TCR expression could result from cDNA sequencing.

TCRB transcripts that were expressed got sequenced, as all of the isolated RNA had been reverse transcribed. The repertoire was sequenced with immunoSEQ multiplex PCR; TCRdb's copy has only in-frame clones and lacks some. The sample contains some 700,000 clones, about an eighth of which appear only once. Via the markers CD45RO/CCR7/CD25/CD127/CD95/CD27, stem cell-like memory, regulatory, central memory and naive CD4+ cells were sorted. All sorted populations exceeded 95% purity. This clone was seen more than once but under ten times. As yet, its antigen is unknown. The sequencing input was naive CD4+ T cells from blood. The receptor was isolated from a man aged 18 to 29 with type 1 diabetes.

The CDR3 region is CASSQDHGGYGYTF. CDR3 nucleotide sequence: TGCGCCAGCAGCCAAGATCACGGGGGCTATGGCTACACCTTC. The chain combines TRBV4-1 with TRBJ1-2, with a possible D match to TRBD1 (5 bases). The germline gives CDR1 MGHRA, CDR2 YSYEKL. The ends were cut back, 0 bases at V and 4 bases at J, with 9 bases in the middle. The CDR3 is 14 amino acids.